A selection of T cell receptor beta chains follows, all from one sample in a study of T cell responses to AZD1222 COVID-19 vaccine. Libraries were prepared by immunoSEQ multiplex PCR; TCRdb keeps only in-frame clonotypes and omits some of them. The data contain around 140,000 clones, 91% of them singletons. Sequencing used peripheral blood, obtained on day 0 of AZD1222 vaccination. Receptor source: an adult in good health. CDR3s include the opening cysteine and the closing phenylalanine or tryptophan. A D gene is named only where the DNA matches it firmly. Clone size is stated in some rows and not others, as once, few, many or a class when expanded.

v_call	j_call	cdr3_length	clone_size	d_call	cdr3_aa	cdr3_nt
TRBV24-1	TRBJ2-2	16	NA	TRBD2	CATSDRTSGYTGELFF	TGTGCCACCAGTGATAGGACTAGCGGGTACACCGGGGAGCTGTTTTTT
TRBV4-3	TRBJ2-7	14	NA	NA	CASSQAASPYEQYF	TGCGCCAGCAGCCAAGCTGCCAGCCCCTACGAGCAGTACTTC
TRBV30	TRBJ1-1	15	few	NA	CAWSVLEGPGTEAFF	TGTGCCTGGAGTGTACTGGAGGGCCCTGGCACTGAAGCTTTCTTT
TRBV11-1	TRBJ2-2	13	once	NA	CASSPFNTGELFF	TGTGCCAGCAGCCCTTTTAACACCGGGGAGCTGTTTTTT
TRBV2	TRBJ1-2	14	NA	TRBD1	CASRDRTGQGGYTF	TGTGCCAGCAGGGACAGAACAGGACAGGGAGGCTACACCTTC
TRBV18	TRBJ1-1	15	NA	TRBD1	CASSPSQGARTEAFF	TGTGCCAGCTCACCCAGTCAGGGGGCGCGCACTGAAGCTTTCTTT
TRBV5-1	TRBJ1-4	15	once	NA	CASSPLSSSGEKLFF	TGCGCCAGCAGTCCCTTGTCCAGTTCTGGTGAAAAACTGTTTTTT
TRBV16	TRBJ1-6	14	NA	NA	CASSRGSDNSPLHF	TGTGCCAGCAGCCGAGGATCGGATAATTCACCCCTCCACTTT
TRBV12-3/TRBV12-4	TRBJ1-2	13	NA	NA	CASSFGQNYGYTF	TGTGCCAGCAGTTTCGGCCAAAACTATGGCTACACCTTC
TRBV3-1/TRBV3-2	TRBJ1-3	14	NA	NA	CASSQEARGNTIYF	TGTGCCAGCAGCCAAGAGGCCAGAGGAAACACCATATATTTT
TRBV19	TRBJ1-1	15	NA	NA	CASSNGKTLNTEAFF	TGTGCCAGTAGTAACGGTAAGACCCTGAACACTGAAGCTTTCTTT
TRBV6-1	TRBJ1-2	15	NA	TRBD1	CASSERTGGASGYTF	TGTGCCAGCAGTGAGAGGACAGGGGGCGCGTCTGGCTACACCTTC
TRBV18	TRBJ1-1	13	NA	NA	CASSPPEGIRAFF	TGTGCCAGCTCACCACCGGAGGGGATAAGAGCTTTCTTT
TRBV10-3	TRBJ2-7	13	NA	NA	CAIIDRQGAEQYF	TGTGCCATCATCGACAGGCAAGGGGCCGAGCAGTACTTC
TRBV4-3	TRBJ1-4	15	once	NA	CASSQGHGVNEKLFF	TGCGCCAGCAGCCAAGGGCATGGTGTAAATGAAAAACTGTTTTTT
TRBV30	TRBJ1-2	11	few	NA	CAWEQLYGYTF	TGTGCCTGGGAACAGCTCTATGGCTACACCTTC
TRBV6-5	TRBJ2-1	13	NA	NA	CASSYLGYNEQFF	TGTGCCAGCAGTTACTTGGGGTACAATGAGCAGTTCTTC
TRBV11-3	TRBJ2-5	17	NA	TRBD2	CASSLNGISGSVETQYF	TGTGCCAGCAGCTTGAATGGGATTAGCGGGAGTGTGGAGACCCAGTACTTC
TRBV11-2	TRBJ2-1	17	NA	TRBD2	CASNHPPTSGRANEQFF	TGTGCCAGCAACCACCCCCCGACTAGCGGGAGGGCCAATGAGCAGTTCTTC
TRBV9	TRBJ2-1	13	NA	NA	CASSVKGNNEQFF	TGTGCCAGCAGCGTGAAGGGAAACAATGAGCAGTTCTTC
TRBV6-1	TRBJ1-5	18	once	NA	CASSEAWGPVRWDQPQHF	TGTGCCAGCAGTGAAGCGTGGGGCCCCGTCCGGTGGGATCAGCCCCAGCATTTT
TRBV19	TRBJ1-1	12	NA	NA	CASSHWGLEAFF	TGTGCCAGTAGCCACTGGGGCCTTGAAGCTTTCTTT
TRBV7-9	TRBJ2-3	12	NA	NA	CASSPRGYTQYF	TGTGCCAGCAGCCCTCGGGGCTATACGCAGTATTTT
TRBV5-6	TRBJ2-3	15	NA	NA	CASSLWRISTDTQYF	TGTGCCAGCAGCTTGTGGAGGATAAGCACAGATACGCAGTATTTT
TRBV10-1	TRBJ2-7	16	once	TRBD1	CASSTGQGFRCYEQYF	TGCGCCAGCAGTACGGGACAGGGATTTCGATGCTACGAGCAGTACTTC
TRBV24-1	TRBJ2-2	16	NA	NA	CATSDLGQKNTGELFF	TGTGCCACCAGTGACCTTGGACAGAAGAACACCGGGGAGCTGTTTTTT